Here is one T cell receptor (beta chain) with its context. Germline assignment: CDR1 SGHNT and CDR2 YYREEE (reference sequence). This CDR3 region has 13 residues. The V and J ends lost 1 base and 7 bases respectively, with 11 bases between them. Indicated time point: longitudinal time-point 1 (baseline). The data derive from a study of neurological immune-mediated disorders. From the 5' RACE reads, TCRdb called clonotypes with MiXCR, one entry per CDR3 protein. The sample lists fewer than 55,000 distinct CDR3 sequences; roughly 10% were seen once. The sample was PBMCs. The receptor was derived from a woman in her forties in good health. This chain joins TRBV5-4 and TRBJ1-2; D is undetermined. This CDR3 is CASSLSSGFGYTF. The DNA for the CDR3 is TGTGCCAGCAGCTTGAGTTCGGGGTTTGGCTACACCTTC. Based on the CDR3 plus reference TRBV5-4 and TRBJ1-2, the full variable domain is ETGVTQSPTHLIKTRGQQVTLRCSSQSGHNTVSWYQQALGQGPQFIFQYYREEENGRGNFPPRFSGLQFPNYSSELNVNALELDDSALYLCASSLSSGFGYTFGSGTRLTVV.